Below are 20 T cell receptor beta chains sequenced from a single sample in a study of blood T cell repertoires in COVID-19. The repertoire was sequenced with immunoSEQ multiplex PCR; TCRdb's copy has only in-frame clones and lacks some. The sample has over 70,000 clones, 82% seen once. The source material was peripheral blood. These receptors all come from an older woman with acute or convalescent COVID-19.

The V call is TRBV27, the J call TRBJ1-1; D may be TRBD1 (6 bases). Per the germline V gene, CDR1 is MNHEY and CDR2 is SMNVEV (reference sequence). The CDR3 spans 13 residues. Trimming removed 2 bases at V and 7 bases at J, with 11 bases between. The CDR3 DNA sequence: TGTGCCAGCAGTTTAGGGCGACAGGTTGAAGCTTTCTTT. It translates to CASSLGRQVEAFF.

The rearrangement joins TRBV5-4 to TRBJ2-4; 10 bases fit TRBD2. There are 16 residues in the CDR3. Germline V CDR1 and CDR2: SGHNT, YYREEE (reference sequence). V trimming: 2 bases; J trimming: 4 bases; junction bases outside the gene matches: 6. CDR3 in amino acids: CASSLLAGTGKNIQYF. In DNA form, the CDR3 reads TGTGCCAGCAGCTTACTAGCGGGGACGGGTAAAAACATTCAGTACTTC.

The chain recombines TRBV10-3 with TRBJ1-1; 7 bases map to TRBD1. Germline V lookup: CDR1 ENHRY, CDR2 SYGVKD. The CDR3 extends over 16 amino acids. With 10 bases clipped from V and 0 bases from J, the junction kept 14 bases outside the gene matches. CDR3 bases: TGTGCCACAACGCCCCGGGACAGCACCATGAACACTGAAGCTTTCTTT. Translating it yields CATTPRDSTMNTEAFF.

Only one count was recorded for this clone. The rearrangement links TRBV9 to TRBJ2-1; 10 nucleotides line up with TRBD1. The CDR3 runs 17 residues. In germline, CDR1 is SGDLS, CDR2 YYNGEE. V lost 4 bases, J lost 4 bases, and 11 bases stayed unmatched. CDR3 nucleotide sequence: TGTGCCAGCAGCACCCGGACAGGGGGGTTCCTTTACAATGAGCAGTTCTTC. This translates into CASSTRTGGFLYNEQFF.

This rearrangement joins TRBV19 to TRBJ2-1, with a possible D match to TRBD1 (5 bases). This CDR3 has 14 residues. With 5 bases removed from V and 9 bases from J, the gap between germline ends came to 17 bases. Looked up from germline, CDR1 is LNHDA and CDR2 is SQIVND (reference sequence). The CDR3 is CASSLTPGYAEQFF. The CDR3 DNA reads TGTGCCAGTAGTCTGACCCCAGGGTACGCTGAGCAGTTCTTC.

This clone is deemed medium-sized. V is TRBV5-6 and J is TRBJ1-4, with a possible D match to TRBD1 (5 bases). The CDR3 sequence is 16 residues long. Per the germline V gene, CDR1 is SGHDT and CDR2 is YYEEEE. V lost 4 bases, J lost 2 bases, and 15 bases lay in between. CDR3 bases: TGTGCCAGCAGCCCGCTGGCGCGGGGGACTAATGAAAAACTGTTTTTT. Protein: CASSPLARGTNEKLFF.

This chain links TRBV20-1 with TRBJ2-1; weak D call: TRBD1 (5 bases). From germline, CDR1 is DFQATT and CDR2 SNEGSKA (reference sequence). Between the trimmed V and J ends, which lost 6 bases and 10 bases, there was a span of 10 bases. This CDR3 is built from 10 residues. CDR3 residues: CSATAGEQFF. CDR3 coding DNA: TGCAGTGCCACCGCAGGGGAGCAGTTCTTC.

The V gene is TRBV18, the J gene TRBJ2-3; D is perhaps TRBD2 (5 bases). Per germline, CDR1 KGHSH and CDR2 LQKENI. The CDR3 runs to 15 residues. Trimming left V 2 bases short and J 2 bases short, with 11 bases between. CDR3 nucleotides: TGTGCCAGCTCACCAGGATCGGGATTCACAGATACGCAGTATTTT. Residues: CASSPGSGFTDTQYF. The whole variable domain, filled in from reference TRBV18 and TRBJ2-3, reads NAGVMQNPRHLVRRRGQEARLRCSPMKGHSHVYWYRQLPEEGLKFMVYLQKENIIDESGMPKERFSAEFPKEGPSILRIQQVVRGDSAAYFCASSPGSGFTDTQYFGPGTRLTVL.

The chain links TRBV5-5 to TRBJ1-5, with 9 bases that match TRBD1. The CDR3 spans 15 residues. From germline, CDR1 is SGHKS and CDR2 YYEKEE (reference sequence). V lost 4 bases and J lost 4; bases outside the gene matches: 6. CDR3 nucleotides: TGTGCCAGCAGCCCTCGGACAGGGGAGAATCAGCCCCAGCATTTT. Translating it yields CASSPRTGENQPQHF.

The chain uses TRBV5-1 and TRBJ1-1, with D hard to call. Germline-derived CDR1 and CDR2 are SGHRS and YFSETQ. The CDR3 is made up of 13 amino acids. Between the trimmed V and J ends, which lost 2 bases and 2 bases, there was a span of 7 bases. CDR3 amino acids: CASSFMANTEAFF. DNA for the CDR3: TGCGCCAGCAGCTTCATGGCCAACACTGAAGCTTTCTTT.

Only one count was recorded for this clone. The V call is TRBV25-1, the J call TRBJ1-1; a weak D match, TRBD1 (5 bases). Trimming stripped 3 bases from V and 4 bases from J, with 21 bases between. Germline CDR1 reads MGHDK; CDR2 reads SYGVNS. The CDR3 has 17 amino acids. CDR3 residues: CASSDRGGDGSGTEAFF. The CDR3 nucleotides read TGTGCCAGCAGTGACCGAGGAGGGGATGGGTCGGGCACTGAAGCTTTCTTT.

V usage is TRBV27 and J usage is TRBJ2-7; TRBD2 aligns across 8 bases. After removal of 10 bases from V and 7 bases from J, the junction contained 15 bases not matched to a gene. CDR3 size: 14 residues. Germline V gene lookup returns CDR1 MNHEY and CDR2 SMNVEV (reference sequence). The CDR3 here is CATQKTGGPREQYF. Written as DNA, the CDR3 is TGTGCCACCCAGAAGACGGGAGGGCCGAGGGAGCAGTACTTC.

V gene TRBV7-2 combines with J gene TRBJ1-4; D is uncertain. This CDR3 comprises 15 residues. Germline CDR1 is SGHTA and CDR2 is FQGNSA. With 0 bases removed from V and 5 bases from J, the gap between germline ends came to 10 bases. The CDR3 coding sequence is TGTGCCAGCAGCTTAGCGGCAGGCTCAAATGAAAAACTGTTTTTT. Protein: CASSLAAGSNEKLFF.

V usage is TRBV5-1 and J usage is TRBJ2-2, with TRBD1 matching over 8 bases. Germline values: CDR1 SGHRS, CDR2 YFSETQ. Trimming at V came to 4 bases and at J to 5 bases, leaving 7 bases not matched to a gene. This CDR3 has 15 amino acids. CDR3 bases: TGCGCCAGCAGCCCGGTAACAGGGGGAACCGGGGAGCTGTTTTTT. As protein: CASSPVTGGTGELFF.

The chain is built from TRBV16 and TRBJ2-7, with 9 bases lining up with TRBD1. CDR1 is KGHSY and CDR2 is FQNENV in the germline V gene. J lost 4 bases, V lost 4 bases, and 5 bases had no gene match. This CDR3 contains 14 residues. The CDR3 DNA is TGTGCCAGCAGCCCACAGGGGGCGGGTTACGAGCAGTACTTC. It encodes CASSPQGAGYEQYF.

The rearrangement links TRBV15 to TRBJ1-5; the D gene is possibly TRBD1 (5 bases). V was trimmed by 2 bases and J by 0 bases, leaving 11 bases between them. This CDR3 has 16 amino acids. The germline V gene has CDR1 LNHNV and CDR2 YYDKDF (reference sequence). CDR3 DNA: TGTGCCACCAGCAGATCCCGACAGATTAGCAATCAGCCCCAGCATTTT. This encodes CATSRSRQISNQPQHF.

The DNA of the CDR3 is TGTGCCAGCAGTGTAAACGACTACCAAGAGACCCAGTACTTC. Amino acids: CASSVNDYQETQYF. The J gene is TRBJ2-5, the V gene TRBV2; the D is unclear. The CDR3 contains 14 residues. V shed 4 bases and J shed 0 bases, with 9 bases lying between them. Germline V CDR1 and CDR2: SNHLY, FYNNEI.

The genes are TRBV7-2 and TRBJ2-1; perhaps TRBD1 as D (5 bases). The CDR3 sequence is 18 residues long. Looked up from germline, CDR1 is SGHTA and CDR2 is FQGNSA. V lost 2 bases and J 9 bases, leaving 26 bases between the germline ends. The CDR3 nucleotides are TGTGCCAGCAGCTTAAATGTCCGAGCAGGGATCCGATCTTTTGAGCAGTTCTTC. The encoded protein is CASSLNVRAGIRSFEQFF.

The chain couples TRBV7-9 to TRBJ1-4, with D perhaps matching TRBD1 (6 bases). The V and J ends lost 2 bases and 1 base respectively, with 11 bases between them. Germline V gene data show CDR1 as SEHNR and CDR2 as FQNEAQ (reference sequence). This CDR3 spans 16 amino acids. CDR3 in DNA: TGTGCCAGCAGCTTAAGGGGGTCAGGAACTAATGAAAAACTGTTTTTT. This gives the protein CASSLRGSGTNEKLFF.

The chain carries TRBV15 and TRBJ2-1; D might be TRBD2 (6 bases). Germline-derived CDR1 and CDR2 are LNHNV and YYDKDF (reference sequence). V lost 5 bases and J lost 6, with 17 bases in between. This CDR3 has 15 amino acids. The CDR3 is CATSGATSRGNEQFF. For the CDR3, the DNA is TGTGCCACCAGCGGGGCTACTAGCCGGGGCAATGAGCAGTTCTTC.